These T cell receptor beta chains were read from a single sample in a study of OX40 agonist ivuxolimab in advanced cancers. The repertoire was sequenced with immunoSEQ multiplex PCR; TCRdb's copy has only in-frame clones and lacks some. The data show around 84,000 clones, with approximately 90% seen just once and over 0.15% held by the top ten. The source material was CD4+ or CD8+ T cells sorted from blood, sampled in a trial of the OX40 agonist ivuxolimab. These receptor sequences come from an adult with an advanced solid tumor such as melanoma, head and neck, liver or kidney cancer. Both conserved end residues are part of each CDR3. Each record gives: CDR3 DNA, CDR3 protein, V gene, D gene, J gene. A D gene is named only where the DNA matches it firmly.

TGCGCCAGCAGCTTGACTCGGAGTAGCGGGACTAGCACAGATACGCAGTATTTT | CASSLTRSSGTSTDTQYF | TRBV5-1 | TRBD2 | TRBJ2-3
TGTGCCAGCAGCTTACCAGGGCCCTACGAGCAGTACTTC | CASSLPGPYEQYF | TRBV7-9 | - | TRBJ2-7
TGTGCCAGCAGCCCACGGACAGGGGGGACCTACGAGCAGTACTTC | CASSPRTGGTYEQYF | TRBV5-4 | TRBD1 | TRBJ2-7
TGTGCCATCTCGACTGGGGACAGGGGGCACGAGCAGTACTTC | CAISTGDRGHEQYF | TRBV10-3 | TRBD1 | TRBJ2-7
TGTGCCAGCAGCTTAGGGCTCGGCACCGGGGAGCTGTTTTTT | CASSLGLGTGELFF | TRBV7-3 | - | TRBJ2-2
TGTGCCAGCAGCATGACCGGCAGGCGGGCAGCGCAGTACTTC | CASSMTGRRAAQYF | TRBV5-4 | - | TRBJ2-7
TGTGCCAGCAGTTTAACAGCGGGGGGGCAGGGCGGGGAGCTGTTTTTT | CASSLTAGGQGGELFF | TRBV27 | TRBD2 | TRBJ2-2
TGTGCCTGGAGTAGTGACAGAGTAGGGTACTTC | CAWSSDRVGYF | TRBV30 | - | TRBJ2-4
TGTGCCAGCTCTACCGATAGCGGGAGAGGGAATGAGCAGTTCTTC | CASSTDSGRGNEQFF | TRBV18 | TRBD2 | TRBJ2-1
TGTGCCAGCAGCGCTATCTTAGACAGGTATTCCTACGAGCAGTACTTC | CASSAILDRYSYEQYF | TRBV5-8 | - | TRBJ2-7
TGTGCCATCAGCTACGCCATAGGGGTCAATGAGCAGTTCTTC | CAISYAIGVNEQFF | TRBV10-3 | - | TRBJ2-1
TGTGCCAGCAGTCCCGGGACAGGGTACGACTATGGCTACACCTTC | CASSPGTGYDYGYTF | TRBV7-9 | TRBD1 | TRBJ1-2
TGTGCCAGCAGCTTTAGTCGGGGCACTGAAGCTTTCTTT | CASSFSRGTEAFF | TRBV7-9 | - | TRBJ1-1
TGCGCCAGCAGTGAGTCGATAGCTCAGGGGCAGAGCTCCTATAATTCACCCCTCCACTTT | CASSESIAQGQSSYNSPLHF | TRBV10-2 | - | TRBJ1-6